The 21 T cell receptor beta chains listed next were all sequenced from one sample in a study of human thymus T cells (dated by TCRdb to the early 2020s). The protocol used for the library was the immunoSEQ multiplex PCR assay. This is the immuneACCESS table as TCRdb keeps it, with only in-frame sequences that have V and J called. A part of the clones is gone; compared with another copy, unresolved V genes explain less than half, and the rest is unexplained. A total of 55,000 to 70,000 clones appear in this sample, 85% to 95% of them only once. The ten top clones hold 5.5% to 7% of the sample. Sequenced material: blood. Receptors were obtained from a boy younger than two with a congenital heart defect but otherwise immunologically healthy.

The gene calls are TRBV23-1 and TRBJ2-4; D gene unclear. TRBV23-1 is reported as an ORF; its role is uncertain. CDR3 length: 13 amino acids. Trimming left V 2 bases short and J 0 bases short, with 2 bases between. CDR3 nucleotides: TGCGCCAGCAGTCAAACAGCCAAAAACATTCAGTACTTC. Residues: CASSQTAKNIQYF.

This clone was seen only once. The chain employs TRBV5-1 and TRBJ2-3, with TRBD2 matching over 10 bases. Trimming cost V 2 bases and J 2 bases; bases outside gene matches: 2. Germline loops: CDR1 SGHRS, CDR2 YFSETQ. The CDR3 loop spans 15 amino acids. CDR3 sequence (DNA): TGCGCCAGCAGCTTAGGGACTAGCGTCACAGATACGCAGTATTTT. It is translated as CASSLGTSVTDTQYF.

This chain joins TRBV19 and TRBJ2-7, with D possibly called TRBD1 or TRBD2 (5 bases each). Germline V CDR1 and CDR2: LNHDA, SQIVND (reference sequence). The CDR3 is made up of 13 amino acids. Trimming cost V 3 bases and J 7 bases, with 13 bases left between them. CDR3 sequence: CASSIGRGLEQYF. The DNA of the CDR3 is TGTGCCAGTAGTATCGGACGGGGCCTGGAGCAGTACTTC.

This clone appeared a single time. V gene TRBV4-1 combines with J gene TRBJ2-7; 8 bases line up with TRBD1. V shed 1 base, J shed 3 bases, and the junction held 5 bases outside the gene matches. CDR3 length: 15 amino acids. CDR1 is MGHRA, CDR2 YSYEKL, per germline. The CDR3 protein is CASSQATGGFYEQYF. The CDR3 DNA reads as TGCGCCAGCAGCCAAGCAACAGGGGGGTTCTACGAGCAGTACTTC.

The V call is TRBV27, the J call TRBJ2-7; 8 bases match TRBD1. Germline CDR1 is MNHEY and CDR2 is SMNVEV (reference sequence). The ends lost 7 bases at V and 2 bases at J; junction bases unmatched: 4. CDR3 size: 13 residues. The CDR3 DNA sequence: TGTGCCAGCAAGGGGACAGGTCCCTACGAGCAGTACTTC. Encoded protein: CASKGTGPYEQYF.

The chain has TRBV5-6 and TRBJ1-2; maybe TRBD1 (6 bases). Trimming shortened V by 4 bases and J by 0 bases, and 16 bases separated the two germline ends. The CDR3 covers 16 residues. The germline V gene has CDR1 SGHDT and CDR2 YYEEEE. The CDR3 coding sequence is TGTGCCAGCAGCGCGCTCAGGGGTAAGGCTAACTATGGCTACACCTTC. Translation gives CASSALRGKANYGYTF.

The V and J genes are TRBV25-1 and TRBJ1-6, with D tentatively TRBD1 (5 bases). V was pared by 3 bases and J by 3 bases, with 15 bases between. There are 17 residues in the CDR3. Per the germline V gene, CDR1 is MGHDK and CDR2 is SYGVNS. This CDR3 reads CASSDPGTYFYNSPLHF. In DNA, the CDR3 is TGTGCCAGCAGTGACCCCGGGACTTACTTCTATAATTCACCCCTCCACTTT.

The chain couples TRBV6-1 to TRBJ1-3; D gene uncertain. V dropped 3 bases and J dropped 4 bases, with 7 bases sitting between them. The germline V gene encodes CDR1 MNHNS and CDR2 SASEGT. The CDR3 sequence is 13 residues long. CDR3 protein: CASSETQGNTIYF. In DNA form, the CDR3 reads TGTGCCAGCAGTGAGACACAGGGAAACACCATATATTTT.

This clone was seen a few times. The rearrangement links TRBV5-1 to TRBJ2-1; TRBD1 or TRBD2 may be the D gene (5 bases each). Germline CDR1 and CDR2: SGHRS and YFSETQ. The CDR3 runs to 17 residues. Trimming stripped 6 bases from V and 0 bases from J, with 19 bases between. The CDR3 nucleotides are TGCGCCAGCAACTTCCTGAGGGGCCCAAGCTCCTACAATGAGCAGTTCTTC. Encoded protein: CASNFLRGPSSYNEQFF.

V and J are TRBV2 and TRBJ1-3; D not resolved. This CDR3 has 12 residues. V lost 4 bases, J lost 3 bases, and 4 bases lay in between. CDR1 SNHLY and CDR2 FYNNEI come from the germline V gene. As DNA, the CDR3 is TGTGCCAGCAGTGTAAATGGAAACACCATATATTTT. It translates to CASSVNGNTIYF.

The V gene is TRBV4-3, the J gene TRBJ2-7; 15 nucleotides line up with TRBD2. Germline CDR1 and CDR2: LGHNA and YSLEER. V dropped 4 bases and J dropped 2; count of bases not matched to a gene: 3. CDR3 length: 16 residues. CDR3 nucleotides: TGCGCCAGCAGCCCGGGACTAGCGGGGGGAGCCTACGAGCAGTACTTC. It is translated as CASSPGLAGGAYEQYF.

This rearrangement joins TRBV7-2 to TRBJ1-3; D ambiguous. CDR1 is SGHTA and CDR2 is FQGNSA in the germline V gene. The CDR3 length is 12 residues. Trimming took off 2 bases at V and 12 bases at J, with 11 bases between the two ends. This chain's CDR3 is CASSLRPTDIYF. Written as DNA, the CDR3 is TGTGCCAGCAGCTTACGACCGACCGACATATATTTT.

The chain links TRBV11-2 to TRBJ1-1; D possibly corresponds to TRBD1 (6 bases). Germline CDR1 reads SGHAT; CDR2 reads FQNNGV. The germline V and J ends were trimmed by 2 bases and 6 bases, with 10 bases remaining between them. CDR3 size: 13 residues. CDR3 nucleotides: TGTGCCAGCAGCTTATACAGGGCCTCTGAAGCTTTCTTT. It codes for CASSLYRASEAFF.

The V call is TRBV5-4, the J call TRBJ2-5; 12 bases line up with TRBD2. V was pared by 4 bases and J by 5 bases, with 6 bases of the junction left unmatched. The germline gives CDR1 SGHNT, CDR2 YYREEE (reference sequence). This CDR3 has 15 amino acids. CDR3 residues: CASSPSGGARETQYF. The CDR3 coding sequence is TGTGCCAGCAGCCCTAGCGGGGGGGCCAGGGAGACCCAGTACTTC. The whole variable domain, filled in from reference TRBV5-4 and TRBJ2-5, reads ETGVTQSPTHLIKTRGQQVTLRCSSQSGHNTVSWYQQALGQGPQFIFQYYREEENGRGNFPPRFSGLQFPNYSSELNVNALELDDSALYLCASSPSGGARETQYFGPGTRLLVL.

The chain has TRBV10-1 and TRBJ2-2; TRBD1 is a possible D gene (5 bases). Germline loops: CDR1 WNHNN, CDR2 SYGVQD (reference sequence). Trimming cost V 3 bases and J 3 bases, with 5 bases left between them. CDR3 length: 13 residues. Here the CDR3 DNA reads TGCGCCAGCAGTGACAGGGACACCGGGGAGCTGTTTTTT. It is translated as CASSDRDTGELFF.

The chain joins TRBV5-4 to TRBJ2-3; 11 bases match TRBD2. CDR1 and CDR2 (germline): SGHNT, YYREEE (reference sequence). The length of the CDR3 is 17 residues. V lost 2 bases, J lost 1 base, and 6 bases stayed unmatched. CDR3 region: CASSLSGTSGRTDTQYF. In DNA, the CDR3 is TGTGCCAGCAGCTTATCCGGGACTAGCGGACGCACAGATACGCAGTATTTT.

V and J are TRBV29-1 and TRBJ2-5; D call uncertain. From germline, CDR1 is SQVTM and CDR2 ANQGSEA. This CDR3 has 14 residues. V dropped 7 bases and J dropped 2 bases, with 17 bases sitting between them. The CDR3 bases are TGCAGCGCCTGCCTCGACGAGGCACAAGAGACCCAGTACTTC. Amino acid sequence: CSACLDEAQETQYF.

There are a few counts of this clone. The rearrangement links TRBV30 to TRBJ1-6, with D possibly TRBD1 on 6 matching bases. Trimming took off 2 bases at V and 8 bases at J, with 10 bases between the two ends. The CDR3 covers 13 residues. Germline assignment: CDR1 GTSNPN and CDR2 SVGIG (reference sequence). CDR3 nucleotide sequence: TGTGCCTGGAGTTTGGACAGTTATTCACCCCTCCACTTT. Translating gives CAWSLDSYSPLHF.

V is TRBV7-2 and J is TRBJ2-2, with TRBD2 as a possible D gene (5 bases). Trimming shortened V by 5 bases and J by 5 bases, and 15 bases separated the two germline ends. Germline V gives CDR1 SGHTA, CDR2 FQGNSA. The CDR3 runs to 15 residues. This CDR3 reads CASSPQGEGTGELFF. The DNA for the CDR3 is TGTGCCAGCAGCCCGCAAGGAGAGGGTACCGGGGAGCTGTTTTTT.

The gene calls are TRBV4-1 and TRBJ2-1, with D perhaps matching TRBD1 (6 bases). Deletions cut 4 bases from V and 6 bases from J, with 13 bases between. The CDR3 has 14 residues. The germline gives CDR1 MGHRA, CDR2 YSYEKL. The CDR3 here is CASSRTGILNEQFF. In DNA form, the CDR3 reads TGCGCCAGCAGCCGAACAGGGATTCTCAATGAGCAGTTCTTC.

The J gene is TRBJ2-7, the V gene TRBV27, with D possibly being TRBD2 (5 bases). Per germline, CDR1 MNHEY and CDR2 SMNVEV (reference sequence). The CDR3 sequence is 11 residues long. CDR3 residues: CPGYIWDEQYF. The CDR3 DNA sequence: TGTCCGGGGTATATCTGGGACGAGCAGTACTTC.